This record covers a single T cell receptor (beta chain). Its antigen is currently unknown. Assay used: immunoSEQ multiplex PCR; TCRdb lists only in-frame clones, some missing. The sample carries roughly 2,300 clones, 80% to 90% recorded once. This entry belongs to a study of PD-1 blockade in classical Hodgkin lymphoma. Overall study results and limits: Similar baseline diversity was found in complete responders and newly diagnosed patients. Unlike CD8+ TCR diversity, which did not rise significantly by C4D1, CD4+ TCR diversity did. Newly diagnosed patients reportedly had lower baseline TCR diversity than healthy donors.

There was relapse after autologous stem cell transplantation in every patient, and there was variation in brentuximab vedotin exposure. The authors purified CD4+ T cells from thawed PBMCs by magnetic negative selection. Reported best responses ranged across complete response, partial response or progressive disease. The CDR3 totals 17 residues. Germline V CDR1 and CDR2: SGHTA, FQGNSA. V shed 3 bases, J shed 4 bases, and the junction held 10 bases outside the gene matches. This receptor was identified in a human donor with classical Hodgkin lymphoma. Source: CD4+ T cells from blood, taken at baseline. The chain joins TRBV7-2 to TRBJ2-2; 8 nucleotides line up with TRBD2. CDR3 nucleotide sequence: TGTGCCAGCAGCTTTACCGGGACTAGTATGATCACCGGGGAGCTGTTTTTT. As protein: CASSFTGTSMITGELFF.